Listed below are T cell receptor beta chains from one sample, sequenced in a study of beta chain features in type 1 diabetes. Method: immunoSEQ multiplex PCR; TCRdb's copy keeps in-frame clones and lacks some. The sample carries under 550,000 clones, approximately 10% recorded once. The sample was naive CD4+ T cells from blood. The receptor source for this set is a young woman in good health. The CDR3 runs from the conserved cysteine through the conserved F or W. D genes are given only for firm matches. Rows may omit the clone size; those that give it use once, few, many or a size class.

size,J,length,D,V,DNA,CDR3
-,TRBJ1-2,13,-,TRBV5-6,TGTGCCAGCAGCTTGGTACAGGGATATGGCTACACCTTC,CASSLVQGYGYTF
-,TRBJ2-6,13,-,TRBV2,TGTGCCAGGTCGATAGCTGGGGCCAACGTCCTGACTTTC,CARSIAGANVLTF
-,TRBJ1-6,14,-,TRBV7-2,TGTGCCACCCCGACGGCAGGAGTAAATTCACCCCTCCACTTT,CATPTAGVNSPLHF
few,TRBJ1-5,14,TRBD1,TRBV9,TGTGCCAGCAGCGTGACAGGGGGAAATCAGCCCCAGCATTTT,CASSVTGGNQPQHF
-,TRBJ2-5,14,-,TRBV7-3,TGTGCCAGTAGTGTTGGAGGGAACCAAGAGACCCAGTACTTC,CASSVGGNQETQYF
few,TRBJ2-1,15,-,TRBV30,TGTGCCTGGAGTGCAGGGCAGGCAACCTACAATGAGCAGTTCTTC,CAWSAGQATYNEQFF
few,TRBJ1-4,11,-,TRBV29-1,TGCAGCGTTGAAAGTGGTGAAAAACTGTTTTTT,CSVESGEKLFF
few,TRBJ2-5,11,-,TRBV25-1,TGTGCCAGCAGGAACACGGAGACCCAGTACTTC,CASRNTETQYF
-,TRBJ2-5,16,-,TRBV7-3,TGTGCCAGCAGCCCCCTCCGCCGGGCTGATAAAGAGACCCAGTACTTC,CASSPLRRADKETQYF
-,TRBJ2-1,15,TRBD1,TRBV7-2,TGTGCCAGCAGCCATAGACAGGGGACCTACAATGAGCAGTTCTTC,CASSHRQGTYNEQFF
-,TRBJ2-7,14,TRBD2,TRBV28,TGTGCCAGCAGCCCTAGCGGGGCGACCTACGAGCAGTACTTC,CASSPSGATYEQYF
few,TRBJ2-1,14,TRBD2,TRBV29-1,TGCAGCGTTGCCGCGCGCGGGGGGGACAATGAGCAGTTCTTC,CSVAARGGDNEQFF
few,TRBJ1-1,12,-,TRBV29-1,TGCAGCGTCCAGAGCTCGCCCACTGAAGCTTTCTTT,CSVQSSPTEAFF
-,TRBJ1-2,14,TRBD1,TRBV9,TGTGCCAGCAGCGCAGGACAGGGAGGCTATGGCTACACCTTC,CASSAGQGGYGYTF
-,TRBJ2-7,17,-,TRBV18,TGTGCCAGCTCAGGCGAGGTGGCAGGGAGGACCTCCTACGAGCAGTACTTC,CASSGEVAGRTSYEQYF
-,TRBJ2-5,15,TRBD2,TRBV13,TGTGCCAGCAGCACCAGACTAGCGGGAGGAGAGACCCAGTACTTC,CASSTRLAGGETQYF